The 10 T cell receptor beta chains given below trace back to one sample, sequenced in a study of blood T cell repertoires in COVID-19. Sequencing used immunoSEQ multiplex PCR; TCRdb keeps in-frame clones, though not all of them. The sample lists hundreds of thousands of clones, roughly 80% occurring once. Sequencing input: PBMCs or T cells enriched from blood (not recorded which). The receptors come from a man aged 35 to 55 who had been exposed to COVID-19.

This clone was seen only once. V usage is TRBV25-1 and J usage is TRBJ1-5, with TRBD1 as a possible D gene (5 bases). The CDR3 spans 13 residues. V shed 4 bases and J shed 1 base, with 5 bases lying between them. Germline V lookup: CDR1 MGHDK, CDR2 SYGVNS. CDR3 nucleotide sequence: TGTGCCAGCAGTGCAGGGAGCAATCAGCCCCAGCATTTT. Translated, it gives CASSAGSNQPQHF.

The chain couples TRBV7-6 to TRBJ2-1; D is undetermined. The germline V and J ends were trimmed by 5 bases and 7 bases, with 24 bases remaining between them. The CDR3 totals 17 residues. The germline V gene has CDR1 SGHVS and CDR2 FNYEAQ. The CDR3 loop reads CASSTPANREVVNEQFF. For the CDR3, the DNA is TGTGCCAGCAGCACCCCAGCCAACAGAGAAGTAGTAAATGAGCAGTTCTTC.

The chain employs TRBV5-1 and TRBJ1-2; 7 positions match TRBD1. V lost 4 bases to trimming and J lost 6 bases; unmatched junction nucleotides: 6. Germline CDR1 reads SGHRS; CDR2 reads YFSETQ. The CDR3 has 13 amino acids. CDR3 region: CASSIGQANGYTF. The DNA for the CDR3 is TGCGCCAGCAGCATCGGACAGGCCAATGGCTACACCTTC. The whole variable domain, filled in from reference TRBV5-1 and TRBJ1-2, reads KAGVTQTPRYLIKTRGQQVTLSCSPISGHRSVSWYQQTPGQGLQFLFEYFSETQRNKGNFPGRFSGRQFSNSRSEMNVSTLELGDSALYLCASSIGQANGYTFGSGTRLTVV.

V and J are TRBV7-8 and TRBJ2-7; possibly TRBD2 for D (5 bases). The CDR3 is 11 residues long. CDR1 and CDR2 from the germline V gene are SGHVS and FQNEAQ. Trimming pared 4 bases from V and 8 bases from J, leaving 9 bases between. The CDR3 is CASSSPGKQYF. The CDR3 DNA is TGTGCCAGCAGCTCCCCGGGAAAGCAGTACTTC.

CDR3 DNA sequence: TGTGCCAGCAGCTTAGCAGGGGCGGAGCAGCCCCAGCATTTT. Encoded protein: CASSLAGAEQPQHF. This rearrangement joins TRBV7-2 to TRBJ1-5; D perhaps matches TRBD1 (5 bases). Germline V gene sequence: CDR1 SGHTA, CDR2 FQGNSA. V lost 0 bases, J lost 7 bases, and 10 bases lay in between. The CDR3 runs 14 residues.

The V call is TRBV6-5, the J call TRBJ1-2; a weak D match, TRBD1 (6 bases). CDR1 is MNHEY and CDR2 is SVGAGI in the germline V gene. CDR3 size: 12 residues. V was trimmed by 10 bases and J by 4 bases, leaving 13 bases between them. The CDR3 sequence: CATTGNAYGYTF. The DNA for the CDR3 is TGTGCCACGACAGGAAACGCCTATGGCTACACCTTC.

This chain links TRBV19 with TRBJ1-5, with 8 bases lining up with TRBD1. CDR1 is LNHDA and CDR2 is SQIVND in the germline V gene (reference sequence). J was trimmed by 6 bases and V by 1 base; bases with no gene match: 2. The length of the CDR3 is 14 residues. The CDR3 DNA reads TGTGCCAGTAGTATAGGGGACAGGTCTCAGCCCCAGCATTTT. Its translation: CASSIGDRSQPQHF. Supplemented by reference TRBV19 and TRBJ1-5, the full variable domain reads DGGITQSPKYLFRKEGQNVTLSCEQNLNHDAMYWYRQDPGQGLRLIYYSQIVNDFQKGDIAEGYSVSREKKESFPLTVTSAQKNPTAFYLCASSIGDRSQPQHFGDGTRLSIL.

The chain couples TRBV28 to TRBJ1-6, with TRBD1 as a possible D gene (5 bases). Trimming stripped 8 bases from V and 9 bases from J, with 14 bases between. The CDR3 consists of 13 residues. Germline-derived CDR1 and CDR2 are MDHEN and SYDVKM. The CDR3 region has the DNA TGTGCCAGCTCGGGAGGGGCGCTTTCACCCCTCCACTTT. This gives the protein CASSGGALSPLHF.

The genes are TRBV3-1 (or the pseudogene TRBV3-2) and TRBJ2-1, with 13 bases fitting TRBD2. The CDR3 has 17 amino acids. Germline CDR1 is LGHDT and CDR2 is YNNKEL (reference sequence). The junction had 8 bases not matched to a gene; V was cut back by 3 bases and J by 6 bases. CDR3 amino acids: CASSHPLRLAGGNEQFF. In DNA form, the CDR3 reads TGTGCCAGCAGCCATCCTTTGAGACTAGCGGGAGGCAATGAGCAGTTCTTC.

This chain uses TRBV2 with TRBJ2-1, with TRBD1 matching 7 bases. The CDR3 is 15 amino acids. V dropped 7 bases and J dropped 3; count of bases not matched to a gene: 9. CDR1 and CDR2 (germline): SNHLY, FYNNEI. In DNA form, the CDR3 reads TGTGCCAGCAAAAAGGGGGCCCTCCTCTACAATGAGCAGTTCTTC. This translates into CASKKGALLYNEQFF.